These 16 T cell receptor beta chains originate from one sample sequenced in a study of T cell responses to AZD1222 COVID-19 vaccine. Sequenced by immunoSEQ multiplex PCR; TCRdb stores in-frame clones only, minus some. The data show 95,000 to 150,000 clones, with 80% to 90% seen just once and about 8.5% held by the top ten. The specimen comprised peripheral blood, sampled on day 0 of AZD1222 vaccination. Source of these receptors: an adult in good health.

The chain links TRBV9 to TRBJ2-7; TRBD1 aligns across 8 bases. From germline, CDR1 is SGDLS and CDR2 YYNGEE. Losses at the gene ends were 4 bases for V and 6 bases for J; bases not matched to a gene: 6. The CDR3 consists of 13 residues. The CDR3 sequence is CASSPGQGSEQYF. The CDR3 nucleotides read TGTGCCAGCAGCCCTGGACAGGGTAGCGAGCAGTACTTC. The entire variable domain, with the rest obtained from reference TRBV9 and TRBJ2-7, is as follows: DSGVTQTPKHLITATGQRVTLRCSPRSGDLSVYWYQQSLDQGLQFLIQYYNGEERAKGNILERFSAQQFPDLHSELNLSSLELGDSALYFCASSPGQGSEQYFGPGTRLTVT.

This chain uses TRBV6-2 or TRBV6-3 with TRBJ1-2, with D tentatively TRBD1 (6 bases). Trimming removed 3 bases from V and 1 base from J, with 9 bases in between. This CDR3 contains 14 residues. Germline V lookup: CDR1 MNHEY, CDR2 SVGEGT. CDR3 loop: CASSYGQLNYGYTF. Here the CDR3 DNA reads TGTGCCAGCAGTTATGGACAGCTTAACTATGGCTACACCTTC.

This chain joins TRBV27 and TRBJ1-1; no clear D gene. Germline V gene sequence: CDR1 MNHEY, CDR2 SMNVEV (reference sequence). The CDR3 loop spans 13 amino acids. V was trimmed by 2 bases and J by 4 bases, leaving 8 bases between them. The CDR3 sequence is CASSLGRLTEAFF. CDR3 nucleotides: TGTGCCAGCAGTTTAGGGAGGCTCACTGAAGCTTTCTTT.

The chain recombines TRBV24-1 with TRBJ1-1; the D is unclear. The CDR3 sequence is 14 residues long. The V gene's germline CDR1 is KGHDR and CDR2 SFDVKD. Trimming left V 3 bases short and J 4 bases short, with 11 bases between. Written as DNA, the CDR3 is TGTGCCACCAGTGATCCTCAAGATAGCACTGAAGCTTTCTTT. It specifies CATSDPQDSTEAFF.

The chain employs TRBV4-3 and TRBJ2-7; D tentatively fits TRBD1 or TRBD2 (6 bases each). This CDR3 spans 16 amino acids. The V end lost 1 base, the J end lost 9 bases, and 22 bases lay between the germline ends. The germline V gene has CDR1 LGHNA and CDR2 YSLEER. As DNA, the CDR3 is TGCGCCAGCAGCCAAGGCCGCGGGACACATCTACGCGGGCAGTACTTC. Translating gives CASSQGRGTHLRGQYF.

The chain links TRBV15 to TRBJ1-3; 9 nucleotides line up with TRBD1. The germline CDR1 and CDR2 sequences are LNHNV and YYDKDF (reference sequence). V shed 5 bases, J shed 2 bases, and the junction held 10 bases outside the gene matches. This CDR3 region has 17 residues. The CDR3 here is CATSPLRDRATGNTIYF. The CDR3 coding sequence is TGTGCCACCAGCCCGCTCCGGGACAGGGCTACTGGAAACACCATATATTTT.

J is TRBJ1-2 and V is TRBV28; the D gene is possibly TRBD1 (6 bases). V was clipped by 3 bases and J by 0 bases, with 17 bases between them. The CDR3 runs 17 residues. CDR1 and CDR2 from the germline V gene are MDHEN and SYDVKM. DNA for the CDR3: TGTGCCAGCAGTTTGCCCCCCGGGGGGGGCACTAACTATGGCTACACCTTC. This sequence encodes CASSLPPGGGTNYGYTF.

The genes are TRBV21-1 and TRBJ2-5. TRBV21-1 is annotated as a pseudogene. This CDR3 region has 9 residues. The CDR3 loop reads CASRETQYF. The CDR3 nucleotides are TGTGCCAGCAGAGAGACCCAGTACTTC.

The chain couples TRBV19 to TRBJ1-2; 11 bases are shared with TRBD1. V lost 6 bases, J lost 8 bases, and 5 bases stayed unmatched. CDR1 and CDR2 from the germline V gene are LNHDA and SQIVND (reference sequence). The CDR3 has 13 residues. The CDR3 protein is CASRGQGESGYTF. As DNA, the CDR3 is TGTGCCAGTAGGGGACAGGGGGAGTCGGGCTACACCTTC.

The J gene is TRBJ2-1, the V gene TRBV19; D is undetermined. V lost 3 bases and J lost 5, with 17 bases in between. Per the germline V gene, CDR1 is LNHDA and CDR2 is SQIVND (reference sequence). CDR3 length: 16 residues. The CDR3 DNA is TGTGCCAGTAGTATCGGCGCTGGGATATCCAACAATGAGCAGTTCTTC. This gives the protein CASSIGAGISNNEQFF.

V gene TRBV7-2 combines with J gene TRBJ1-2, with 8 bases matching TRBD1. From germline, CDR1 is SGHTA and CDR2 FQGNSA. The CDR3 extends over 17 amino acids. After removal of 4 bases from V and 3 bases from J, the junction contained 13 bases not matched to a gene. CDR3: CASSSRGTGSFYYGYTF. CDR3 sequence (DNA): TGTGCCAGCAGCTCGAGGGGGACAGGAAGCTTTTACTATGGCTACACCTTC.

The chain links TRBV7-2 to TRBJ2-4; 7 bases are shared with TRBD1. Trimming removed 6 bases from V and 1 base from J; junction bases left unmatched: 6. The CDR3 runs to 15 residues. Germline V gives CDR1 SGHTA, CDR2 FQGNSA. As DNA, the CDR3 is TGTGCCAGCAGTGAAGACAGGGCGGCCAAAAACATTCAGTACTTC. This sequence encodes CASSEDRAAKNIQYF.

The rearrangement uses TRBV7-9 and TRBJ1-2; D is uncertain. The CDR3 runs 11 residues. CDR1 and CDR2 from the germline V gene are SEHNR and FQNEAQ (reference sequence). The ends were cut back, 5 bases at V and 3 bases at J, with 4 bases in the middle. CDR3 sequence reads: CASSRDYGYTF. CDR3 DNA: TGTGCCAGCAGCCGGGACTATGGCTACACCTTC.

The genes are TRBV27 and TRBJ1-1; the D gene is possibly TRBD1 (5 bases). The CDR3 contains 15 residues. Deletions cut 2 bases from V and 3 bases from J, with 13 bases between. Germline V lookup: CDR1 MNHEY, CDR2 SMNVEV (reference sequence). The CDR3 here is CASSLGWGRDTEAFF. The CDR3 nucleotides read TGTGCCAGCAGTTTAGGGTGGGGGAGGGACACTGAAGCTTTCTTT.

The V call is TRBV10-3, the J call TRBJ2-2, with TRBD1 matching over 7 bases. This CDR3 has 15 residues. After removal of 4 bases from V and 3 bases from J, the junction contained 5 bases not matched to a gene. Germline CDR1 reads ENHRY; CDR2 reads SYGVKD. In nucleotides, the CDR3 is TGTGCCATCAGTGGACAGGGTAGGGACACCGGGGAGCTGTTTTTT. Translated: CAISGQGRDTGELFF.

The chain couples TRBV12-3 or TRBV12-4 to TRBJ1-2; D may be TRBD1 (5 bases). The CDR3 is made up of 11 amino acids. Between the trimmed V and J ends, which lost 8 bases and 2 bases, there was a span of 6 bases. CDR3 DNA: TGTGCCAGCGGACAAAACTATGGCTACACCTTC. Translating it yields CASGQNYGYTF.